This entry lists 30 T cell receptor beta chains sequenced from one sample in a study of cytomegalovirus exposure and HLA in healthy donors. Data came from immunoSEQ multiplex PCR; TCRdb stores just in-frame clones and leaves some out. This table has about 120,000 clones, 85% appearing once. Sequenced material: PBMCs. All receptors come from a woman aged 25 to 39 in good health and CMV-seronegative.

The chain is built from TRBV7-8 and TRBJ2-1; D is ambiguous. V was shortened by 3 bases and J by 4 bases, with 13 bases between the two germline ends. Germline V gene lookup returns CDR1 SGHVS and CDR2 FQNEAQ. The CDR3 is made up of 15 amino acids. CDR3 bases: TGTGCCAGCAGCTTGATGAGAACAGAATACAATGAGCAGTTCTTC. Its protein is CASSLMRTEYNEQFF.

This rearrangement joins TRBV2 to TRBJ1-1; D not certain. CDR3 length: 11 residues. Germline V gene data show CDR1 as SNHLY and CDR2 as FYNNEI. The V and J ends lost 5 bases and 11 bases respectively, with 12 bases between them. The CDR3 is CASSREVGAFF. In DNA, the CDR3 is TGTGCCAGCAGTCGGGAGGTAGGTGCTTTCTTT.

The chain joins TRBV7-9 to TRBJ2-5; D not certain. The CDR3 is 15 amino acids. In germline, CDR1 is SEHNR, CDR2 FQNEAQ (reference sequence). Trimming cost V 5 bases and J 1 base, with 14 bases left between them. CDR3 nucleotides: TGTGCCAGCAGCCCACGCTCTACGGGCCAAGAGACCCAGTACTTC. It encodes CASSPRSTGQETQYF.

The chain joins TRBV20-1 to TRBJ2-5; maybe TRBD2 (6 bases). The CDR3 consists of 11 residues. The germline V gene has CDR1 DFQATT and CDR2 SNEGSKA (reference sequence). Trimming took off 5 bases at V and 3 bases at J, with 7 bases between the two ends. The CDR3 sequence: CSAGTEETQYF. DNA for the CDR3: TGCAGTGCTGGGACTGAAGAGACCCAGTACTTC.

This clone was detected a few times. Other DNA sequences in this sample translate to the same CDR3. The chain couples TRBV29-1 to TRBJ2-1, with D tentatively TRBD2 (5 bases). This CDR3 is 13 amino acids long. The V gene's germline CDR1 is SQVTM and CDR2 ANQGSEA. The V end lost 6 bases, the J end lost 1 base, and 10 bases lay between the germline ends. The CDR3 is CSVRDYSYNEQFF. CDR3 DNA sequence: TGCAGCGTAAGAGACTATTCCTACAATGAGCAGTTCTTC.

This chain joins TRBV4-3 and TRBJ1-1; TRBD1 might be the D (6 bases). With 0 bases removed from V and 4 bases from J, the gap between germline ends came to 18 bases. Germline V gives CDR1 LGHNA, CDR2 YSLEER. There are 17 residues in the CDR3. CDR3 residues: CASSQEGGDIILTEAFF. The DNA for the CDR3 is TGCGCCAGCAGCCAAGAGGGTGGGGACATAATTCTCACTGAAGCTTTCTTT.

J is TRBJ2-6 and V is TRBV27, with D perhaps TRBD1 (6 bases). Germline V gene data show CDR1 as MNHEY and CDR2 as SMNVEV (reference sequence). This CDR3 comprises 17 residues. V shed 2 bases and J shed 0 bases, with 11 bases lying between them. In DNA form, the CDR3 reads TGTGCCAGCAGTTTAAGCAGGGGACACTCTGGGGCCAACGTCCTGACTTTC. It is translated as CASSLSRGHSGANVLTF.

This chain joins TRBV5-4 and TRBJ1-2, with D perhaps matching TRBD1 (5 bases). The germline CDR1 and CDR2 sequences are SGHNT and YYREEE (reference sequence). The length of the CDR3 is 14 residues. The V gene lost 2 bases and the J gene lost 5 bases, with 13 bases spanning the gap. DNA of the CDR3: TGTGCCAGCAGCTTCTGGGGCGAGATATATGGCTACACCTTC. Its protein product is CASSFWGEIYGYTF.

The chain combines TRBV6-1 with TRBJ1-1; weak D call: TRBD1 (5 bases). The germline V and J ends were trimmed by 7 bases and 1 base, with 13 bases remaining between them. The germline CDR1 and CDR2 sequences are MNHNS and SASEGT. The CDR3 length is 14 residues. CDR3 DNA: TGTGCCAGCACCCTACGGGGGTCGAACACTGAAGCTTTCTTT. This codes for CASTLRGSNTEAFF.

The chain joins TRBV19 to TRBJ1-2; no firm D call. The CDR3 runs to 13 residues. Germline V lookup: CDR1 LNHDA, CDR2 SQIVND (reference sequence). The V end was cut by 7 bases, the J end by 4 bases, with 13 bases between. For the CDR3, the DNA is TGTGCCAGTACTCGGGGAGGGCTCTATGGCTACACCTTC. The encoded protein is CASTRGGLYGYTF.

V usage is TRBV2 and J usage is TRBJ2-2; a possible D gene is TRBD2 (7 bases). Germline V CDR1 and CDR2: SNHLY, FYNNEI. This CDR3 is 16 amino acids long. Trimming removed 0 bases from V and 4 bases from J, with 12 bases in between. CDR3 nucleotide sequence: TGTGCCAGCAGTGAAGCGCCGGGGGGCGTCACCGGGGAGCTGTTTTTT. It encodes CASSEAPGGVTGELFF.

J is TRBJ1-6 and V is TRBV18, with D maybe TRBD1 (6 bases). With 6 bases removed from V and 5 bases from J, the gap between germline ends came to 11 bases. CDR3 size: 14 residues. Per the germline V gene, CDR1 is KGHSH and CDR2 is LQKENI. CDR3 in amino acids: CASSQGLDNSPLHF. The CDR3, as DNA: TGTGCCAGCTCCCAGGGGTTAGATAATTCACCCCTCCACTTT.

This chain uses TRBV19 with TRBJ1-4; 9 bases fit TRBD1. The CDR3 has 16 residues. V trimming: 4 bases; J trimming: 8 bases; junction bases outside the gene matches: 11. Germline V CDR1 and CDR2: LNHDA, SQIVND (reference sequence). As DNA, the CDR3 is TGTGCCAGTAGTAAATTCGGGACAGGGCTGAGGGAAAAACTGTTTTTT. As protein: CASSKFGTGLREKLFF.

This chain joins TRBV27 and TRBJ2-7; 14 bases are a match to TRBD2. The CDR3 has 17 amino acids. The V gene end was trimmed by 5 bases and the J gene end by 3 bases; junction bases not matched to a gene: 9. Germline CDR1 is MNHEY and CDR2 is SMNVEV (reference sequence). CDR3: CASSPSGLAGDFYEQYF. Written as DNA, the CDR3 is TGTGCCAGCAGTCCATCGGGACTAGCGGGGGATTTCTACGAGCAGTACTTC.

V and J are TRBV5-1 and TRBJ1-1; D is perhaps TRBD1 (5 bases). Germline CDR1 SGHRS, CDR2 YFSETQ. Trimming pared 0 bases from V and 3 bases from J, leaving 15 bases between. The CDR3 has 16 amino acids. Here the CDR3 DNA reads TGCGCCAGCAGCTTGGAGTTAAGGGGCCCGGACACTGAAGCTTTCTTT. Protein product: CASSLELRGPDTEAFF.

For this clone: Other nucleotide sequences from this sample produce the same CDR3. This chain links TRBV6-4 with TRBJ2-3; TRBD2 aligns across 10 bases. The trim removed 0 bases at V and 4 bases at J, leaving 1 base unmatched. The CDR3 length is 15 residues. The germline V gene has CDR1 MRHNA and CDR2 SNTAGT. The CDR3: CASSDSSGGADTQYF. The DNA for the CDR3 is TGTGCCAGCAGTGACTCGAGCGGGGGGGCAGATACGCAGTATTTT.

The rearrangement joins TRBV13 to TRBJ2-7; D possibly corresponds to TRBD2 (5 bases). V lost 5 bases, J lost 2 bases, and 7 bases lay in between. The CDR3 spans 12 residues. Germline V gives CDR1 PRHDT, CDR2 FYEKMQ (reference sequence). CDR3: CASSDGTYEQYF. The CDR3 DNA reads TGTGCCAGCAGCGACGGGACCTACGAGCAGTACTTC.

The chain is built from TRBV2 and TRBJ2-5; 11 bases are shared with TRBD2. Trimming took 3 bases from V and 5 from J; bases not matched to a gene: 8. Looked up from germline, CDR1 is SNHLY and CDR2 is FYNNEI. The CDR3 length is 16 residues. CDR3 DNA sequence: TGTGCCAGCAGTGATTTGAGACTAGCGGGGAGGGAGACCCAGTACTTC. Translated: CASSDLRLAGRETQYF.

The J gene is TRBJ1-2, the V gene TRBV13; TRBD1 matches at 7 bases. The germline V gene encodes CDR1 PRHDT and CDR2 FYEKMQ (reference sequence). The CDR3 loop spans 13 amino acids. V was pared by 0 bases and J by 8 bases, with 3 bases of the junction left unmatched. The CDR3 sequence is CASSLGTGNGYTF. DNA of the CDR3: TGTGCCAGCAGCTTAGGGACAGGGAACGGCTACACCTTC.

The CDR3, as DNA: TGCGCCAGCAGCTTGGGGGACCTTTCAGCGGGTCAGCCCCAGCATTTT. Translating gives CASSLGDLSAGQPQHF. This chain connects TRBV5-1 to TRBJ1-5; tentative D call: TRBD1 (5 bases). The CDR3 loop spans 16 amino acids. The germline CDR1 and CDR2 sequences are SGHRS and YFSETQ. The V and J ends lost 0 bases and 6 bases respectively, with 16 bases between them. The variable domain in full, with the rest retrieved from reference TRBV5-1 and TRBJ1-5, is KAGVTQTPRYLIKTRGQQVTLSCSPISGHRSVSWYQQTPGQGLQFLFEYFSETQRNKGNFPGRFSGRQFSNSRSEMNVSTLELGDSALYLCASSLGDLSAGQPQHFGDGTRLSIL.

CDR3: CASSIGGAYEQYF. The CDR3 region has the DNA TGTGCCAGTAGTATCGGAGGGGCCTACGAGCAGTACTTC. The genes are TRBV19 and TRBJ2-7; possible D gene TRBD2, 6 bases. This CDR3 spans 13 amino acids. Trimming pared 3 bases from V and 2 bases from J, leaving 8 bases between. Germline-derived CDR1 and CDR2 are LNHDA and SQIVND (reference sequence).

This chain joins TRBV6-5 and TRBJ2-7, with D maybe TRBD2 (7 bases). CDR1 and CDR2 from the germline V gene are MNHEY and SVGAGI. CDR3 length equals 14 residues. Trimming pared 8 bases from V and 0 bases from J, leaving 14 bases between. CDR3 sequence: CASQNRGASYEQYF. The CDR3, as DNA: TGTGCCAGCCAGAATCGGGGGGCCTCCTACGAGCAGTACTTC.

The chain carries TRBV19 and TRBJ1-3, with 7 bases matching TRBD1. The CDR3 sequence is 13 residues long. Germline trimming cut 11 bases from V and 4 bases from J; bases unmatched to any gene: 8. CDR1 is LNHDA, CDR2 SQIVND, per germline (reference sequence). CDR3 nucleotides: TGTGCCGGAACCACAGGGGTGGGAAACACCATATATTTT. This encodes CAGTTGVGNTIYF.

The CDR3 is CASSFTGGRQQPQHF. The CDR3 bases are TGCGCCAGCAGCTTTACAGGGGGAAGGCAACAGCCCCAGCATTTT. The chain carries TRBV5-1 and TRBJ1-5, with 8 bases aligning to TRBD1. The CDR3 is 15 residues long. V shed 2 bases and J 7 bases; nucleotides not matched to a gene: 8. The germline V gene encodes CDR1 SGHRS and CDR2 YFSETQ.

V is TRBV4-3 and J is TRBJ2-7; possibly TRBD2 for D (5 bases). V lost 1 base and J lost 4, with 11 bases in between. CDR1 is LGHNA and CDR2 is YSLEER in the germline V gene. The CDR3 totals 14 residues. CDR3 in amino acids: CASSQVAEAYEQYF. DNA for the CDR3: TGCGCCAGCAGCCAAGTGGCGGAGGCTTACGAGCAGTACTTC.

The J gene is TRBJ1-1, the V gene TRBV6-6; D unresolved. Trimming left V 2 bases short and J 1 base short, with 8 bases between. Germline CDR1 MNHNY, CDR2 SVGAGI (reference sequence). The CDR3 sequence is 14 residues long. The CDR3 spells CASSYHTPNTEAFF. The CDR3 region has the DNA TGTGCCAGCAGTTACCACACCCCGAACACTGAAGCTTTCTTT.

Note on this clone: The junction does not match germline at one end; this may be a read error. This chain links TRBV7-2 with TRBJ2-7, with 7 bases lining up with TRBD2. The CDR3 totals 16 residues. Germline values: CDR1 SGHTA, CDR2 FQGNSA. CDR3: CASSQDQGEGSYEQYF. The CDR3 nucleotides read TGCGCCAGCAGCCAAGATCAAGGGGAGGGTTCCTACGAGCAGTACTTC.

The chain recombines TRBV5-5 with TRBJ2-3; possible D gene TRBD1, 6 bases. Germline CDR1 is SGHKS and CDR2 is YYEKEE (reference sequence). The length of the CDR3 is 15 residues. V lost 6 bases and J lost 6, with 20 bases in between. The CDR3 coding sequence is TGTGCCAGCATGGAGTCCCCAGGGGTGTGGGATACGCAGTATTTT. Translation gives CASMESPGVWDTQYF.

The CDR3 DNA reads TGTGCCAGCAGTTATTCGGCAGGGGGCCTTTACGAGCAGTACTTC. Its translation is CASSYSAGGLYEQYF. The chain couples TRBV6-5 to TRBJ2-7; 8 nucleotides line up with TRBD1. CDR3 length equals 15 residues. Trimming cost V 3 bases and J 4 bases; bases outside gene matches: 8. Germline CDR1 reads MNHEY; CDR2 reads SVGAGI.

This chain connects TRBV5-1 to TRBJ2-3; 7 bases are a match to TRBD2. The germline gives CDR1 SGHRS, CDR2 YFSETQ. This CDR3 region has 13 residues. The V gene end was trimmed by 5 bases and the J gene end by 6 bases; junction bases not matched to a gene: 6. The CDR3 DNA sequence: TGCGCCAGCAGGGCTAGCGGATCTGATACGCAGTATTTT. Amino acid sequence: CASRASGSDTQYF.